The clone carrying this T cell receptor beta chain was detected ten times or more. As yet, its antigen is unknown. Indicated time point: patch test 3, about 24 weeks after DPC sensitization. Treatment meaning: therapeutic diphenylcyclopropenone sensitization with weekly scalp DPC. The source of the sample is a study of human T cells and chemical hapten exposure. The overall study: In the approximately 26-week study, patients were dosed weekly with diphenylcyclopropenone on the scalp throughout.

The CDR3 runs 13 residues. Germline V gives CDR1 DFQATT, CDR2 SNEGSKA (reference sequence). Trimming removed 8 bases at V and 1 base at J, with 14 bases between. Separate cDNA molecules received unique molecular identifiers, which the library attached to them. TCRdb re-analysed the RACE reads in MiXCR, keeping a single row per CDR3 protein. The sample lists 130,000 or so distinct CDR3 sequences; about 10% were seen once. Study observations and caveats: Large CDR3 similarity clusters arose significantly more often from expanded TCRs than from controls.

The input for sequencing was whole blood, taken in connection with sensitization to the hapten diphenylcyclopropenone (DPC). The source of this sequence is a woman aged 45-60 years with alopecia areata. Some clones in this sample may be carry-over from other donors' samples. The rearrangement links TRBV20-1 to TRBJ1-1, with a weak D call TRBD1 (5 bases). This CDR3 is CSSLTVTNTEAFF. The CDR3 region has the DNA TGCAGTTCCTTGACAGTGACGAACACTGAAGCTTTCTTT.